This T cell receptor (beta chain) was recorded in a study of cytomegalovirus exposure and HLA in healthy donors. Points from the study as a whole: In a later analysis, a missense DCLRE1C variant was linked to TCR beta V- and J-gene trimming. Presence/absence results assume similar sequencing depth per donor, which may not hold.

Turning to this clone: Its antigen is unknown.

Use of 60 Vbeta and 13 Jbeta primers characterized the PCR. Profiling relied on immunoSEQ multiplex PCR, and the TCRdb table lists in-frame clones only, not all of them. This sample carries 130,000 or so clones, approximately 9% of them seen once, and the ten largest clones take 5.5% to 8%. Germline lookup yields CDR1 SGHNT and CDR2 YYREEE (reference sequence). The V and J ends lost 2 bases and 0 bases respectively, with 11 bases between them. This CDR3 contains 15 residues. The source of this sequence is a woman aged 40 to 55 in good health and CMV-seropositive. What was sequenced was PBMCs. The V call is TRBV5-4, the J call TRBJ1-2; D gene unclear. The CDR3 DNA reads TGTGCCAGCAGCTTTCTCAACAACGCTAACTATGGCTACACCTTC. Protein product: CASSFLNNANYGYTF.